The text below deals with one T cell receptor beta chain. This sample was included in a study of T-cell memory formation after mild COVID-19. TCRdb redid the calling of the 5' RACE reads with MiXCR, one entry per CDR3 protein. The sample holds more than 70,000 distinct CDR3 sequences; 11% to 15% are singletons and the top ten take about 33%. The CDR3 is 15 amino acids. V was trimmed by 3 bases and J by 0 bases, leaving 10 bases between them. Germline loops: CDR1 SEHNR, CDR2 FQNEAQ (reference sequence). The source of this sequence is an adult woman who had mild COVID-19 (a few samples of this study predate the infection). Cell type and time point are not known. Input material: PBMCs or a T cell subset sorted from them (not recorded which). The chain has TRBV7-9 and TRBJ2-3; D is unclear. The CDR3 here is CASSLIPSSTDTQYF. In DNA, the CDR3 is TGTGCCAGCAGCTTGATTCCTTCTAGCACAGATACGCAGTATTTT.